This entry describes one T cell receptor beta chain. These data are taken from a study of blood T cell repertoires in COVID-19. About the research overall: The cDNA or gDNA used as material had been derived from T cells, B-cell-depleted T cells, or PBMCs.

Per the original data handling: Estimation of nucleated cell counts was performed using reference gene primer amplification. TCRdb's copy holds only in-frame clones and misses some; the assay was immunoSEQ multiplex PCR. V, J and clone size were drawn from that table, and D and trimming were deduced from the DNA. The sample holds roughly 190,000 clones, around 83% seen once. Looked up from germline, CDR1 is SNHLY and CDR2 is FYNNEI. V lost 9 bases and J 1 base, leaving 15 bases between the germline ends. This CDR3 spans 14 amino acids. The sequenced material came from peripheral blood. The TCR comes from a man in his fifties with active or convalescent COVID-19. The chain recombines TRBV2 with TRBJ2-5, with D perhaps TRBD2 (5 bases). CDR3 in DNA: TGTGCCAGTGCCATGGAGGTGGGCCAAGAGACCCAGTACTTC. It is translated as CASAMEVGQETQYF.